One sample yielded the 15 T cell receptor beta chains listed below, sequenced in a study of blood T cells in healthy people across ages (dated by TCRdb to between 2014 and 2016). The method behind the library was 5' RACE. TCRdb records Illumina HiSeq 2500 as the sequencer. A second PCR of about 6 to 11 cycles was run with a J-beta primer mix and a sample-barcoded 5' primer. TCRdb cleaned the public reads at Q25 with fastp, built clones with MiXCR and kept in-frame beta chains. Rows with a matching CDR3 protein are joined into one entry that keeps the most common DNA and genes. Recorded for this sample are about 800,000 distinct CDR3 sequences; 35% to 50% of them occurred a single time. The ten biggest clones cover about a sixth of the sample. Material: blood. Every receptor here comes from a man aged 80 or over in good health.

This clonotype was detected ten times or more. The chain employs TRBV12-3 or TRBV12-4 and TRBJ2-7; TRBD2 agrees at 11 bases. CDR3 length: 14 residues. J was trimmed by 3 bases and V by 3 bases; bases with no gene match: 1. The CDR3 region is CASSLTSGIYEQYF. CDR3 nucleotide sequence: TGTGCCAGCAGTTTGACTAGCGGGATCTACGAGCAGTACTTC.

This clonotype showed up just a few times. The V and J genes are TRBV9 and TRBJ2-1; D perhaps matches TRBD2 (7 bases). V lost 4 bases to trimming and J lost 8 bases, with 19 bases between them. The CDR3 is made up of 15 amino acids. Germline loops: CDR1 SGDLS, CDR2 YYNGEE. Here the CDR3 reads CASSPTGGPLHEQFF. In nucleotides, the CDR3 is TGTGCCAGCAGCCCAACGGGGGGCCCCCTACATGAGCAGTTCTTC.

The gene calls are TRBV30 and TRBJ1-5; 7 bases map to TRBD1. V gave up 0 bases and J gave up 4 bases; unmatched junction bases: 12. The CDR3 extends over 17 amino acids. Germline values: CDR1 GTSNPN, CDR2 SVGIG (reference sequence). The CDR3: CAWSVRFGQVANQPQHF. DNA for the CDR3: TGTGCCTGGAGTGTACGTTTTGGACAGGTGGCAAATCAGCCCCAGCATTTT.

V gene TRBV29-1 combines with J gene TRBJ2-5; D not resolved. Trimming removed 4 bases at V and 0 bases at J, with 18 bases between. The CDR3 covers 16 residues. Germline assignment: CDR1 SQVTM and CDR2 ANQGSEA. DNA of the CDR3: TGCAGCGTTGTCCCCTCGGGCGGAAGGTACCAAGAGACCCAGTACTTC. This sequence encodes CSVVPSGGRYQETQYF. Full variable domain (rest looked up from reference TRBV29-1 and TRBJ2-5): SAVISQKPSRDICQRGTSLTIQCQVDSQVTMMFWYRQQPGQSLTLIATANQGSEATYESGFVIDKFPISRPNLTFSTLTVSNMSPEDSSIYLCSVVPSGGRYQETQYFGPGTRLLVL.

The CDR3 loop is CASSDGTVYEQYF. Here the CDR3 DNA reads TGTGCCAGCAGCGACGGGACAGTCTACGAGCAGTACTTC. The chain employs TRBV21-1 and TRBJ2-7; TRBD1, the D gene given by the table, was not confirmed from the DNA. TRBV21-1 is reported as a pseudogene. CDR3 length: 13 amino acids.

The table lists this clonotype with a count of one. The V gene is TRBV12-3 or TRBV12-4, the J gene TRBJ1-2; tentative D call: TRBD1 (5 bases). The V and J ends lost 6 bases and 4 bases respectively, with 15 bases between them. The CDR3 extends over 14 amino acids. CDR3 loop: CASRLIQVPYGYTF. In DNA, the CDR3 is TGTGCCAGCAGGTTAATACAGGTCCCCTATGGCTACACCTTC.

This clonotype was seen a few times. The V and J genes are TRBV20-1 and TRBJ2-4; D ambiguous. The CDR3 is made up of 16 amino acids. The V gene's germline CDR1 is DFQATT and CDR2 SNEGSKA (reference sequence). Trimming removed 1 base from V and 6 bases from J, with 19 bases in between. DNA for the CDR3: TGCAGTGCTAGAGCCAGACACCCTGGGCTCTTAAACATTCAGTACTTC. This gives the protein CSARARHPGLLNIQYF.

This clonotype occurred many times. The chain joins TRBV9 to TRBJ1-5, with D possibly matching TRBD1 (6 bases). Trimming removed 4 bases from V and 5 bases from J, with 19 bases in between. This CDR3 contains 16 residues. Germline CDR1 SGDLS, CDR2 YYNGEE. CDR3: CASSPGGDSRYQPQHF. Written as DNA, the CDR3 is TGTGCCAGCAGCCCTGGGGGCGACAGCCGGTATCAGCCCCAGCATTTT.

This clonotype was detected ten times or more. The chain employs TRBV5-1 and TRBJ2-5; 8 positions match TRBD1. With V trimmed by 4 bases and J by 0 bases, 5 bases remained unmatched. Germline values: CDR1 SGHRS, CDR2 YFSETQ. The CDR3 sequence is 15 residues long. The CDR3 DNA reads as TGCGCCAGCAGCCCGGGACAGGCGTACCAAGAGACCCAGTACTTC. As protein: CASSPGQAYQETQYF.

This clonotype was seen many times. The CDR3 nucleotides read TGCAGCGTTGAGTGGAGGGAGGCCAAGACCCAGTACTTC. This encodes CSVEWREAKTQYF. The J gene is TRBJ2-5, the V gene TRBV29-1, with D maybe TRBD2 (6 bases). CDR1 and CDR2 from the germline V gene are SQVTM and ANQGSEA. This CDR3 has 13 amino acids. V was pared by 3 bases and J by 6 bases, with 14 bases between.

The J gene is TRBJ1-2, the V gene TRBV5-1; TRBD1 might be the D (6 bases). V was shortened by 4 bases and J by 4 bases, with 14 bases between the two germline ends. Germline lookup yields CDR1 SGHRS and CDR2 YFSETQ. The CDR3 is 14 amino acids. DNA of the CDR3: TGCGCCAGCAGCCAAAGGGGGGGCCCCTATGGCTACACCTTC. Protein sequence: CASSQRGGPYGYTF.

The rearrangement links TRBV5-1 to TRBJ2-7, with D uncertain. This CDR3 has 16 residues. Germline V gene data show CDR1 as SGHRS and CDR2 as YFSETQ. V was clipped by 0 bases and J by 7 bases, with 20 bases between them. DNA of the CDR3: TGCGCCAGCAGCTTGGCCCCGGCCAGCTCCTACAATGAGCAGTACTTC. Translated: CASSLAPASSYNEQYF.

The rearrangement links TRBV5-1 to TRBJ2-3, with a possible D match to TRBD2 (6 bases). Germline V lookup: CDR1 SGHRS, CDR2 YFSETQ. The V and J ends lost 4 bases and 4 bases respectively, with 22 bases between them. The CDR3 covers 17 residues. CDR3 in amino acids: CASSPEGVASQADTQYF. DNA for the CDR3: TGCGCCAGCAGCCCGGAGGGTGTGGCCTCACAGGCAGATACGCAGTATTTT. Complete variable domain (other parts from reference TRBV5-1 and TRBJ2-3): KAGVTQTPRYLIKTRGQQVTLSCSPISGHRSVSWYQQTPGQGLQFLFEYFSETQRNKGNFPGRFSGRQFSNSRSEMNVSTLELGDSALYLCASSPEGVASQADTQYFGPGTRLTVL.

As concerns this clonotype: Being one base from a much bigger clone, this may be a read error. The chain carries TRBV5-1 and TRBJ2-5; TRBD2 is a possible D gene (6 bases). The V end lost 4 bases, the J end lost 11 bases, and 27 bases lay between the germline ends. The CDR3 contains 16 residues. Germline V gene lookup returns CDR1 SGHRS and CDR2 YFSETQ. Here the CDR3 reads CASSARRDFLNNEQYF. Written as DNA, the CDR3 is TGCGCCAGCAGCGCCCGGAGGGACTTCCTTAATAATGAGCAGTACTTC.

This clonotype was seen once. This chain connects TRBV12-3 or TRBV12-4 to TRBJ2-7, with D perhaps matching TRBD1 or TRBD2 (5 bases each). The CDR3 runs 13 residues. Trimming stripped 5 bases from V and 10 bases from J, with 18 bases between. For the CDR3, the DNA is TGTGCCAGCAGTCTCACGGGACCCAGGGCCCAGTACTTC. Encoded protein: CASSLTGPRAQYF.